The rows below give T cell receptor beta chains drawn from one sample of a study of blood T cell repertoires in COVID-19. Sequenced by immunoSEQ multiplex PCR; TCRdb stores in-frame clones only, minus some. The table includes roughly 200,000 clones, around 80% detected once. Sequencing was done on a sample of peripheral blood. Every receptor here comes from a woman aged 70 to 79 with acute or convalescent COVID-19. Both conserved end residues are part of each CDR3. A D gene is named only where the DNA matches it firmly. Clone size is not always given. Where it is, it says once, few, many or a class for expanded clones.

D,size,J,V,DNA,CDR3
-,-,TRBJ1-1,TRBV18,TGTGCCAGCTATAAGACAGGCTTCGGGACTGAAGCTTTCTTT,CASYKTGFGTEAFF
-,-,TRBJ2-7,TRBV7-8,TGTGCCAGCAGCCCATCTGGACAGTACGAGCAGTACTTC,CASSPSGQYEQYF
-,-,TRBJ2-6,TRBV3-1/TRBV3-2,TGTGCCAGCAGCCCACCTACCTCTGGGGCCAACGTCCTGACTTTC,CASSPPTSGANVLTF
TRBD2,-,TRBJ2-1,TRBV7-9,TGTGCCAGCAGCGTGACTAGCGGGGCCTACAATGAGCAGTTCTTC,CASSVTSGAYNEQFF
-,-,TRBJ2-1,TRBV28,TGTGCCAGCAGTTCCGGGACACAGCCCTACAATGAGCAGTTCTTC,CASSSGTQPYNEQFF
-,-,TRBJ1-1,TRBV29-1,TGCAGCGTCACAGGGATCCTGAGCCTGAACACTGAAGCTTTCTTT,CSVTGILSLNTEAFF
-,-,TRBJ2-5,TRBV5-4,TGTGCCAGCAGCTTGAATTCAGGGGCCCAAGAGACCCAGTACTTC,CASSLNSGAQETQYF
TRBD2,-,TRBJ2-7,TRBV28,TGTGCCAGCAGTCGGGAGGTAGTCCTTTACGAGCAGTACTTC,CASSREVVLYEQYF
-,-,TRBJ1-2,TRBV5-1,TGCGCCAGCAGCTTGGAAACAGGGACTAACTATGGCTACACCTTC,CASSLETGTNYGYTF
-,-,TRBJ2-7,TRBV15,TGTGCCACCAGCAGAGACTCCTCCTACGAGCAGTACTTC,CATSRDSSYEQYF
-,-,TRBJ2-1,TRBV6-5,TGTGCCAGCAGTTTCGAGCCGGGATTGCCCTACAATGAGCAGTTCTTC,CASSFEPGLPYNEQFF
TRBD2,-,TRBJ2-5,TRBV6-1,TGTGCCAGCAGTGAAGGGTTAGCGGGAAGCGGTGCAGAGACCCAGTACTTC,CASSEGLAGSGAETQYF
-,-,TRBJ2-4,TRBV12-1,TGTGCCAGCAGCTTTTTGAGACAGCGAACCAAAAACATTCAGTACTTC,CASSFLRQRTKNIQYF
TRBD1,-,TRBJ1-1,TRBV5-4,TGTGCCAGCAGCAGTACAGGGGATCAGTATGCTTTCTTT,CASSSTGDQYAFF
-,-,TRBJ1-4,TRBV19,TGTGCCAGTAGTATTCAGGGGTTTAGTGAAAAACTGTTTTTT,CASSIQGFSEKLFF
-,-,TRBJ1-5,TRBV18,TGTGCCAGCTCACCTACACCTCGAGGGGAGGATCATTCGGATCAGCCCCAGCATTTT,CASSPTPRGEDHSDQPQHF
-,-,TRBJ2-1,TRBV3-1/TRBV3-2,TGTGCCAGCAGCCCAGGGGACTCCTACAATGAGCAGTTCTTC,CASSPGDSYNEQFF
-,medium-sized,TRBJ1-2,TRBV7-9,TGTGCCAGCAGCGCGCCAGGGGTGGGTAACTATGGCTACACCTTC,CASSAPGVGNYGYTF
TRBD1,-,TRBJ2-3,TRBV18,TGTGCCAGCTCACTTGGTCCGGGACAGGGGGCATCAGATACGCAGTATTTT,CASSLGPGQGASDTQYF
-,-,TRBJ2-3,TRBV2,TGTGCCAGCATCTTAATCGGGAGAGGAGATACGCAGTATTTT,CASILIGRGDTQYF
TRBD2,-,TRBJ2-1,TRBV15,TGTGCCACCAGCCCGAGGCAACTAGCGGGAGGCAATGAGCAGTTCTTC,CATSPRQLAGGNEQFF
TRBD1,-,TRBJ1-2,TRBV7-2,TGTGCCAGCAGCTTACTAACAGGGGTTGGCTACACCTTC,CASSLLTGVGYTF
TRBD1,once,TRBJ2-7,TRBV18,TGTGCCAGCTCACCACCTGGGACAGAGTCCTACGAGCAGTACTTC,CASSPPGTESYEQYF
-,-,TRBJ2-7,TRBV29-1,TGCAGCGTTGGGGAGGACGCTCTGAACTACGAGCAGTACTTC,CSVGEDALNYEQYF
TRBD1,-,TRBJ2-5,TRBV6-6,TGTGCCAGCAGACCGCTCGGGACAGGGGAGGGAGAGACCCAGTACTTC,CASRPLGTGEGETQYF
-,-,TRBJ1-5,TRBV24-1,TGTGCCACCAGTGATTGGAGTAGCAATCAGCCCCAGCATTTT,CATSDWSSNQPQHF
-,few,TRBJ2-1,TRBV7-7,TGTGCTAGCAGCTTAGCAAGGGGCTCCTACAATGAGCAGTTCTTC,CASSLARGSYNEQFF
-,-,TRBJ1-5,TRBV18,TGTGCCAGCTCAAAAGACAGGACGCCCCGACTCAATCAGCCCCAGCATTTT,CASSKDRTPRLNQPQHF
-,-,TRBJ2-5,TRBV3-1/TRBV3-2,TGTGCCAGCAGCCAAGTGGGGGGATTGGGTCAAGAGACCCAGTACTTC,CASSQVGGLGQETQYF
-,once,TRBJ1-1,TRBV28,TGTGCCAGCAGCCTTACACTGAACACTGAAGCTTTCTTT,CASSLTLNTEAFF
-,-,TRBJ1-2,TRBV10-2,TGCGCCAGCAGTGCCGCCCGCCGGGGGGCCGATGGCTACACCTTC,CASSAARRGADGYTF
-,-,TRBJ2-3,TRBV5-4,TGTGCCAGCAGCTTGAATAGCGGACCTGGGGGCACAGATACGCAGTATTTT,CASSLNSGPGGTDTQYF
-,-,TRBJ2-3,TRBV30,TGTGCCTGGACACTAGAGAGCACAGATACGCAGTATTTT,CAWTLESTDTQYF
TRBD2,-,TRBJ2-1,TRBV27,TGTGCCAGCAGTTTCTCCGGACTAGCGGGAGCAGGTGAGCAGTTCTTC,CASSFSGLAGAGEQFF
TRBD1,-,TRBJ1-4,TRBV5-1,TGCGCCAGCAGCCAGGACAGGAGGGCTGAAAAACTGTTTTTT,CASSQDRRAEKLFF
-,-,TRBJ1-1,TRBV29-1,TGCAGCGCCAGCACAGGGTTTGGGAGCACTGAAGCTTTCTTT,CSASTGFGSTEAFF